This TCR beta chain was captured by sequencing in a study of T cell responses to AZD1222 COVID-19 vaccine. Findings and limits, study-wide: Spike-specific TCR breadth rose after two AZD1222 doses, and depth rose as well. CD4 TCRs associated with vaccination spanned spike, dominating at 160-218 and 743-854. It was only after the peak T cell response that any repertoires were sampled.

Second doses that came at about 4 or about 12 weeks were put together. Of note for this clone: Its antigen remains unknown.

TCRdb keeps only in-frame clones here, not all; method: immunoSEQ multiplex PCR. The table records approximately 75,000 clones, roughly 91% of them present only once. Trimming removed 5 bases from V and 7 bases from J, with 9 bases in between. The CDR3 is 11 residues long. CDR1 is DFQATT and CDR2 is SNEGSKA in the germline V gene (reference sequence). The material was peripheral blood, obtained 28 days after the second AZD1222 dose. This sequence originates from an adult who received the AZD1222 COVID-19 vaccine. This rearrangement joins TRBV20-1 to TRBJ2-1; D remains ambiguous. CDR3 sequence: CSAVVINEQFF. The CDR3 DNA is TGCAGTGCTGTAGTCATAAATGAGCAGTTCTTC.